This entry is about one T cell receptor (beta chain). Its target is not known. This sample was taken from a study of cytomegalovirus exposure and HLA in healthy donors. Study-level points and caveats: V- and J-gene trimming of TCR beta was linked (in a later analysis) to a missense DCLRE1C variant.

CDR1 and CDR2 from the germline V gene are LGHNA and YNFKEQ. The CDR3 extends over 13 amino acids. Trimming removed 1 base from V and 8 bases from J; junction bases left unmatched: 3. Vbeta (60) and Jbeta (13) primers were used in the PCR. Only in-frame clones appear in the TCRdb table, and some are missing; sequencing was by immunoSEQ multiplex PCR. In the table there are under 150,000 clones, approximately 68% of which are singletons. The V gene is TRBV4-2, the J gene TRBJ2-3; 7 positions match TRBD1. The sequencing input was PBMCs. This sequence originates from a man aged 30-40 years in good health and CMV-seropositive. The CDR3 here is CASSQGTGLTQYF. In nucleotides, the CDR3 is TGTGCCAGCAGCCAAGGGACAGGTCTTACGCAGTATTTT.